These 22 T cell receptor beta chains originate from one sample sequenced in a study of T-cell memory formation after mild COVID-19 (TCRdb year 2021). The method was 5' RACE. TCRdb shows the sequencer as Illumina NovaSeq 6000. TCRdb itself trimmed the public reads at Q25 with fastp, ran MiXCR and retained productive beta chains. Records with the same CDR3 protein are collapsed into one entry carrying the most frequent genes and DNA. A total of 250,000 or so distinct CDR3 sequences appear in this sample, 8% to 9.5% of them only once. Of the sample, roughly a fifth is held by the ten largest clones. The sample consisted of PBMCs or a T cell subset sorted from them (not recorded which). These receptors all stem from a man between 18 and 35 years old who had mild COVID-19 (a few samples of this study predate the infection). The sample titles of this study are shuffled in the database, so cell type and time point are left out; the donor was told from shared clones.

The chain joins TRBV12-3 or TRBV12-4 to TRBJ2-3; D may be TRBD1 or TRBD2 (5 bases each). Trimming pared 6 bases from V and 4 bases from J, leaving 17 bases between. CDR3 length equals 15 residues. CDR3 nucleotide sequence: TGTGCCAGCAGCCCCGTGGGGGAAAGGTCAGATACGCAGTATTTT. Encoded protein: CASSPVGERSDTQYF.

This sequence joins TRBV6-5 and TRBJ2-1; 13 bases agree with TRBD2. Germline V gene data show CDR1 as MNHEY and CDR2 as SVGAGI. Unmatched junction bases numbered 11, after V lost 5 bases and J lost 7 bases. There are 17 residues in the CDR3. The DNA of the CDR3 is TGTGCCAGCAGTACCGGACTAGCGGGGGTCCCCGGAAATGAGCAGTTCTTC. This encodes CASSTGLAGVPGNEQFF.

This clonotype was counted a few times. The chain carries TRBV12-3 or TRBV12-4 and TRBJ1-5; 8 bases fit TRBD1. This CDR3 has 14 residues. Trimming at V came to 5 bases and at J to 5 bases, leaving 5 bases not matched to a gene. CDR3 amino acids: CASSPGTGHQPQHF. The DNA of the CDR3 is TGTGCCAGCAGTCCCGGGACAGGACATCAGCCCCAGCATTTT.

The V gene is TRBV12-3 or TRBV12-4, the J gene TRBJ1-2; D uncertain. Trimming removed 5 bases from V and 4 bases from J, with 11 bases in between. The CDR3 totals 13 residues. The CDR3 region has the DNA TGTGCCAGCAGTCCTACACCAGGCTATGGCTACACCTTC. It encodes CASSPTPGYGYTF.

The table lists this clonotype with a few counts. This chain links TRBV7-9 with TRBJ1-1; TRBD1 might be the D (6 bases). The germline V gene encodes CDR1 SEHNR and CDR2 FQNEAQ (reference sequence). Trimming stripped 6 bases from V and 5 bases from J, with 13 bases between. The length of the CDR3 is 13 residues. CDR3 DNA sequence: TGTGCCAGCAGAGGTCAGGGGCGGACTGAAGCTTTCTTT. It encodes CASRGQGRTEAFF.

This clonotype turned up a few times. V gene TRBV15 combines with J gene TRBJ2-3; no clear D. The CDR3 covers 13 residues. The V end lost 0 bases, the J end lost 3 bases, and 4 bases lay between the germline ends. Germline CDR1 and CDR2: LNHNV and YYDKDF (reference sequence). DNA for the CDR3: TGTGCCACCAGCAGAGATCATACAGATACGCAGTATTTT. This gives the protein CATSRDHTDTQYF.

This clonotype was seen repeatedly, ten times or more. This chain joins TRBV5-1 and TRBJ2-1, with 12 bases fitting TRBD2. The junction had 13 bases not matched to a gene; V was cut back by 3 bases and J by 9 bases. This CDR3 is built from 17 residues. Germline CDR1 is SGHRS and CDR2 is YFSETQ. The CDR3 DNA sequence: TGCGCCAGCAGCTACCCTAGCGGGGGGGCCGTGGTCGGTGAGCAGTTCTTC. Residues: CASSYPSGGAVVGEQFF.

This clonotype has just a few counts. This rearrangement joins TRBV7-6 to TRBJ2-7, with TRBD2 matching 8 bases. The J segment lost 2 bases and the V segment lost 1 base, leaving 4 bases of the junction unmatched. Germline loops: CDR1 SGHVS, CDR2 FNYEAQ. This CDR3 is 15 amino acids long. The CDR3 DNA sequence: TGTGCCAGCAGCTTAGGCGGGGGGAACACCTACGAGCAGTACTTC. Its translation: CASSLGGGNTYEQYF.

A few counts support this clonotype. The chain carries TRBV20-1 and TRBJ1-2; D gene uncertain. Deletions cut 5 bases from V and 5 bases from J, with 12 bases between. CDR3 length: 12 amino acids. Germline CDR1 reads DFQATT; CDR2 reads SNEGSKA (reference sequence). As DNA, the CDR3 is TGCAGTGCTCACCTCGGGCTTTATGGCTACACCTTC. Encoded protein: CSAHLGLYGYTF.

The chain joins TRBV12-3 or TRBV12-4 to TRBJ2-3, with D uncertain. Trimming cost V 3 bases and J 6 bases, with 4 bases left between them. The CDR3 contains 11 residues. The CDR3 loop is CASSFIDTQYF. For the CDR3, the DNA is TGTGCCAGCAGTTTCATCGATACGCAGTATTTT.

The V and J genes are TRBV7-9 and TRBJ2-7; 8 nucleotides align to TRBD1. Trimming removed 1 base from V and 6 bases from J; junction bases left unmatched: 2. The CDR3 totals 13 residues. Germline V lookup: CDR1 SEHNR, CDR2 FQNEAQ (reference sequence). The CDR3 reads CASSLGTGPEQYF. In DNA form, the CDR3 reads TGTGCCAGCAGCTTAGGGACAGGGCCCGAGCAGTACTTC.

The chain uses TRBV12-3 or TRBV12-4 and TRBJ2-1; TRBD2 matches at 10 bases. The CDR3 runs 15 residues. The V gene end was trimmed by 7 bases and the J gene end by 9 bases; junction bases not matched to a gene: 12. The CDR3 nucleotides read TGTGCCAGCACCCATCTAGCGGGGGAATATACTGAGCAGTTCTTC. Its translation is CASTHLAGEYTEQFF.

The chain uses TRBV4-1 and TRBJ2-4, with D tentatively TRBD1 (5 bases). Between the trimmed V and J ends, which lost 0 bases and 6 bases, there was a span of 18 bases. Germline V CDR1 and CDR2: MGHRA, YSYEKL. The length of the CDR3 is 17 residues. Here the CDR3 DNA reads TGCGCCAGCAGCCAAGACGCCTTAAGGGGCCCGCTAAACATTCAGTACTTC. Protein sequence: CASSQDALRGPLNIQYF.

This clonotype was seen repeatedly, ten times or more. CDR3 amino acids: CASTLAGEYTGELFF. DNA for the CDR3: TGTGCCAGCACCCTAGCGGGGGAGTATACCGGGGAGCTGTTTTTT. This chain joins TRBV7-2 and TRBJ2-2, with TRBD2 matching 10 bases. Losses at the gene ends were 7 bases for V and 5 bases for J; bases not matched to a gene: 7. Germline V CDR1 and CDR2: SGHTA, FQGNSA. The CDR3 is made up of 15 amino acids. Full variable domain (missing parts from reference TRBV7-2 and TRBJ2-2): GAGVSQSPSNKVTEKGKDVELRCDPISGHTALYWYRQSLGQGLEFLIYFQGNSAPDKSGLPSDRFSAERTGGSVSTLTIQRTQQEDSAVYLCASTLAGEYTGELFFGEGSRLTVL.

The chain combines TRBV27 with TRBJ2-5; unclear D gene. Germline V gene lookup returns CDR1 MNHEY and CDR2 SMNVEV (reference sequence). This CDR3 is built from 12 residues. V was cut by 5 bases and J by 2 bases, with 6 bases left in between. The CDR3 DNA follows: TGTGCCAGCAGTACAGAACAAGAGACCCAGTACTTC. Amino acid sequence: CASSTEQETQYF.

Only a few counts were recorded for this clonotype. This chain joins TRBV20-1 and TRBJ1-6, with D hard to call. Germline-derived CDR1 and CDR2 are DFQATT and SNEGSKA (reference sequence). The CDR3 sequence is 13 residues long. CDR3 loop: CSFRSSYNSPLHF. The CDR3 DNA sequence: TGCAGCTTTCGGAGCTCCTATAATTCACCCCTCCACTTT.

The chain employs TRBV7-9 and TRBJ2-1; 14 nucleotides line up with TRBD2. Trimming at V came to 2 bases and at J to 9 bases, leaving 6 bases not matched to a gene. Germline CDR1 and CDR2: SEHNR and FQNEAQ (reference sequence). The CDR3 consists of 16 residues. CDR3: CASSLRLAGGLVEQFF. In nucleotides, the CDR3 is TGTGCCAGCAGCTTACGACTAGCGGGGGGGCTAGTTGAGCAGTTCTTC.

The chain links TRBV6-5 to TRBJ1-4; 7 bases fit TRBD1. The CDR3 loop spans 12 amino acids. Germline-derived CDR1 and CDR2 are MNHEY and SVGAGI. V was clipped by 6 bases and J by 10 bases; unmatched bases: 5. The CDR3 here is CASRGQLAKLFF. The CDR3 nucleotides read TGTGCCAGCAGGGGACAGTTGGCAAAACTGTTTTTT.

The sample holds many counts of this clonotype. The chain links TRBV6-2 or TRBV6-3 to TRBJ2-1; 11 nucleotides line up with TRBD1. CDR3 length: 15 residues. The germline gives CDR1 MNHEY, CDR2 SVGEGT. The V gene end was trimmed by 2 bases and the J gene end by 7 bases; junction bases not matched to a gene: 4. The CDR3: CASSYPGQGANEQFF. DNA of the CDR3: TGTGCCAGCAGTTACCCAGGACAGGGGGCGAATGAGCAGTTCTTC.

This clonotype was recorded a few times. The chain recombines TRBV7-6 with TRBJ2-3, with D unclear. CDR1 is SGHVS and CDR2 is FNYEAQ in the germline V gene. This CDR3 is 14 amino acids long. Trimming took 1 base from V and 3 from J, leaving 8 bases between them. CDR3 sequence reads: CASSLGLPTDTQYF. CDR3 coding DNA: TGTGCCAGCAGCTTAGGTCTGCCGACAGATACGCAGTATTTT.

A few counts support this clonotype. The chain uses TRBV6-1 and TRBJ2-7; D perhaps matches TRBD2 (6 bases). This CDR3 comprises 14 residues. Trimming shortened V by 11 bases and J by 0 bases, and 17 bases separated the two germline ends. In germline, CDR1 is MNHNS, CDR2 SASEGT. CDR3 DNA: TGTGCCGCAGATGAACCCGGGGGCTCCTACGAGCAGTACTTC. It specifies CAADEPGGSYEQYF.

In its sample, this clonotype was seen many times. The chain joins TRBV7-9 to TRBJ2-3; D remains ambiguous. The ends were cut back, 1 base at V and 4 bases at J, with 6 bases in the middle. The CDR3 covers 13 residues. From germline, CDR1 is SEHNR and CDR2 FQNEAQ (reference sequence). CDR3 coding DNA: TGTGCCAGCAGCTTAGGCTATCCAGATACGCAGTATTTT. Amino acids: CASSLGYPDTQYF.